Below, one TCR beta chain is given with its context. Its antigen remains unidentified. These data are taken from a study of CD8+ T cells in alopecia areata. Study context: Tofacitinib ran 6 to 18 months, followed by 6 months off drug. General observations from the study: The study found TCR sharing across patients less clear than in mice, possibly for HLA reasons. An increase in clonality over normal scalp was evident in lesional scalp, especially alopecia totalis/universalis.

Punch biopsies of lesional scalp, plus peripheral blood, were taken from alopecia areata patients. Reverse transcription of extracted RNA yielded cDNA, which provided the sequencing template. Some clones are missing from TCRdb's copy, which holds only in-frame ones; the method was immunoSEQ multiplex PCR. This sample has just over 150,000 clones, with 45% to 55% found just once. CDR3 size: 13 residues. CDR1 and CDR2 from the germline V gene are GTSNPN and SVGIG (reference sequence). Trimming pared 8 bases from V and 4 bases from J, leaving 18 bases between. The rearrangement uses TRBV30 and TRBJ2-7, with a possible D match to TRBD2 (6 bases). Sequences were derived from CD8+ T cells sorted from blood, sampled at week 0. The TCR sequence derives from a human donor with alopecia areata. CDR3 loop: CALNTGTSYEQYF. CDR3 in DNA: TGTGCCCTCAACACCGGGACTTCGTACGAGCAGTACTTC.